This T cell receptor (beta chain) was observed in a study of blood T cell repertoires in COVID-19. As for the study in general: Samples came from the United States, Italy and Spain, spanning acute and convalescent COVID-19. The cDNA or gDNA used as material had been derived from T cells, B-cell-depleted T cells, or PBMCs.

TCRdb keeps only in-frame clones here, not all; method: immunoSEQ multiplex PCR. The sample has approximately 270,000 clones; roughly 88% are singletons. This CDR3 has 16 residues. V was pared by 4 bases and J by 4 bases, with 19 bases between. Germline-derived CDR1 and CDR2 are MGHRA and YSYEKL. Participants were placed into cohorts based on the clinical history they reported. The sequence came from a woman aged 45-65 years who had recovered from COVID-19. The sample was PBMCs or T cells enriched from blood (not recorded which). The chain uses TRBV4-1 and TRBJ1-1; D gene uncertain. The CDR3 coding sequence is TGCGCCAGCAGCCTCGGGCGAGGCGGGGAAGGCACTGAAGCTTTCTTT. Its translation is CASSLGRGGEGTEAFF.